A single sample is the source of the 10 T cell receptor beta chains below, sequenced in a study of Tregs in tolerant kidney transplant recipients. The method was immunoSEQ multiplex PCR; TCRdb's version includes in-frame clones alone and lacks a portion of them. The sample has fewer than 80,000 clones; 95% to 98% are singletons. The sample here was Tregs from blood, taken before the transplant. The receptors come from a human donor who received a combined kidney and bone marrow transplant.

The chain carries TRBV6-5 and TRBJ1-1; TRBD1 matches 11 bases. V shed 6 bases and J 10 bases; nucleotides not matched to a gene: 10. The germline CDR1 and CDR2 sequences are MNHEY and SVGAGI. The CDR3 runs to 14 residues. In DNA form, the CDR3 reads TGTGCCAGCAGGAAGGACAGGGGGCCGTTGGGAGCTTTCTTT. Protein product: CASRKDRGPLGAFF.

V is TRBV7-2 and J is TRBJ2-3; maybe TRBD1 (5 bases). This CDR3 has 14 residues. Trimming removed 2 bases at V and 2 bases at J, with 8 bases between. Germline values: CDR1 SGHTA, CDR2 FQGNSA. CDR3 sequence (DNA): TGTGCCAGCAGCTTATTTGGGGCCACAGATACGCAGTATTTT. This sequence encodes CASSLFGATDTQYF.

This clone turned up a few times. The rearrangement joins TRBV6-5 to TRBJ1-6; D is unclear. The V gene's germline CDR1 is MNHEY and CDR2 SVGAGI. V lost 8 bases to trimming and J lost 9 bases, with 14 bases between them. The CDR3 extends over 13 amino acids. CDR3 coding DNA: TGTGCCAGCTCCGAGGTTATAGGTTCACCCCTCCACTTT. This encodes CASSEVIGSPLHF.

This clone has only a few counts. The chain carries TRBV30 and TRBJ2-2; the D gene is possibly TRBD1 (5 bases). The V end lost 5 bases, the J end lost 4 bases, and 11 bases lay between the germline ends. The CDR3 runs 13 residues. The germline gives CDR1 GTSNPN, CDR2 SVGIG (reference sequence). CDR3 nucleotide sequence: TGTGCCTGGGGACAACAACTCACCGGGGAGCTGTTTTTT. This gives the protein CAWGQQLTGELFF.

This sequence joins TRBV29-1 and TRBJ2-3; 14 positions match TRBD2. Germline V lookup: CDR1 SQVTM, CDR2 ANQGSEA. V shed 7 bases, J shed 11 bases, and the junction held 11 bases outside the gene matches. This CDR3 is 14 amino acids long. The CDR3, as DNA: TGCAGCGCCGACGTACGACTAGCGGGAGGGCTGCAGTATTTT. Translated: CSADVRLAGGLQYF.

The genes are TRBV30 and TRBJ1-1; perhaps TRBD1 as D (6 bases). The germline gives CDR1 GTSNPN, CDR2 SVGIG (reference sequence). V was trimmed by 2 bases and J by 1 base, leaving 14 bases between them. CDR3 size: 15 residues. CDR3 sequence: CAWSIWGRANTEAFF. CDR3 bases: TGTGCCTGGAGTATCTGGGGGCGGGCGAACACTGAAGCTTTCTTT. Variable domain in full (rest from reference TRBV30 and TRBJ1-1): SQTIHQWPATLVQPVGSPLSLECTVEGTSNPNLYWYRQAAGRGLQLLFYSVGIGQISSEVPQNLSASRPQDRQFILSSKKLLLSDSGFYLCAWSIWGRANTEAFFGQGTRLTVV.

In DNA, the CDR3 is TGTGCCAGCAGCTTCCGGGACAGGGGGTTTCAGTTCTTC. Translation gives CASSFRDRGFQFF. This rearrangement joins TRBV5-4 to TRBJ2-1; TRBD1 matches 11 bases. Germline trimming cut 2 bases from V and 13 bases from J; bases unmatched to any gene: 5. This CDR3 is 13 amino acids long. Germline V gives CDR1 SGHNT, CDR2 YYREEE (reference sequence).

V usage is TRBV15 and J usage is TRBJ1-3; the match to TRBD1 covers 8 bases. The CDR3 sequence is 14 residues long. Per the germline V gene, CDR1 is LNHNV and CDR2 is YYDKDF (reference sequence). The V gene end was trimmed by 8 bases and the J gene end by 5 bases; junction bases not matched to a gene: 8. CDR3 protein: CATADRGSRNTIYF. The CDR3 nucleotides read TGTGCCACCGCTGACAGGGGTTCGAGAAACACCATATATTTT.

CDR3 DNA: TGCGCCAGCAGCTTCCTGACAGGGCCCTCCTACGAGCAGTACTTC. Its protein is CASSFLTGPSYEQYF. The gene calls are TRBV5-1 and TRBJ2-7; TRBD1 agrees at 7 bases. The CDR3 totals 15 residues. J lost 0 bases, V lost 2 bases, and 5 bases had no gene match. Germline V gene lookup returns CDR1 SGHRS and CDR2 YFSETQ.

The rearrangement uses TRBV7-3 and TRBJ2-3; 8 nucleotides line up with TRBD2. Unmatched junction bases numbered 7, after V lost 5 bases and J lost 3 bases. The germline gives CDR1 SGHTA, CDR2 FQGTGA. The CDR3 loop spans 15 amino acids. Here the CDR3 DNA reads TGTGCCAGCAGCCTCCTCCCGGGAGGGACAGATACGCAGTATTTT. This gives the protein CASSLLPGGTDTQYF.